Listed below are T cell receptor beta chains from one sample, sequenced in a study of human T cells and chemical hapten exposure. TCRdb ran MiXCR on the RACE reads and lists one entry per CDR3 protein. The profile covers about 98,000 distinct CDR3 sequences, with 9.5% to 14% appearing a single time and approximately 3.4% taken by the ten largest. The sample here was whole blood, taken in connection with sensitization to the hapten diphenylcyclopropenone (DPC). The receptors derive from an older woman with alopecia areata. Some clones in this sample may be carry-over from other donors' samples. CDR3s include the opening cysteine and the closing phenylalanine or tryptophan. D genes are given only for firm matches. Clone sizes are given selectively: once, few, many, or a class where the clone is expanded.

v_call	clone_size	d_call	cdr3_length	j_call	cdr3_nt	cdr3_aa
TRBV29-1	many	-	12	TRBJ2-5	TGCAGCGTTGGGGACGGGGTGGTGACCCAGTACTTC	CSVGDGVVTQYF
TRBV20-1	many	-	13	TRBJ1-1	TGCAGTACGTTCTCGGGCAGCCACACTGAAGCTTTCTTT	CSTFSGSHTEAFF
TRBV3-1	-	-	14	TRBJ2-5	TGTGCCAGCAGCCGACTAGTTGGGCGAGAGACCCAGTACTTC	CASSRLVGRETQYF
TRBV27	many	-	18	TRBJ2-1	TGTGCCAGCAGTTTATGGGCGAATGGGGCAGACTCCTACAATGAGCAGTTCTTC	CASSLWANGADSYNEQFF
TRBV3-1	-	-	12	TRBJ1-5	TGTGCCAGCAGCCAAAACAACCAGCCCCAGCATTTT	CASSQNNQPQHF
TRBV10-3	-	TRBD2	13	TRBJ2-3	TGTGCCTCCGAAGCGGGGGGCACAGATACGCAGTATTTT	CASEAGGTDTQYF
TRBV6-5	-	-	15	TRBJ1-2	TGTGCCAGCAGACCTGGTACCTCCCGCGGAGGCGGCTACACCTTC	CASRPGTSRGGGYTF
TRBV4-1	-	-	18	TRBJ2-2	TGCGCCAGCAGCCAAGATTTAGGCGGGGGCCAGAACACCGGGGAGCTGTTTTTT	CASSQDLGGGQNTGELFF
TRBV7-2	-	-	13	TRBJ1-2	TGTGCCAGCAGCCGACCAGGTTCTTATGGCTACACCTTC	CASSRPGSYGYTF
TRBV3-1	few	TRBD1	16	TRBJ1-2	TGTGCCAGCAGCCGAGGACAGGGGGATATTAACTATGGCTACACCTTC	CASSRGQGDINYGYTF
TRBV12-3/TRBV12-4	few	TRBD2	17	TRBJ2-2	TGTGCCAGCAGTTTAGCGCAAGTTAGCGGGGCTTCCGGGGAGCTGTTTTTT	CASSLAQVSGASGELFF
TRBV9	-	-	16	TRBJ2-3	TGTGCCAGCAGCGTAGGGGCCCTAGCCACGACAGATACGCAGTATTTT	CASSVGALATTDTQYF
TRBV6-1	-	TRBD1	14	TRBJ2-1	TGTGCCAGCAGGGGGACAGGCCGCTACAATGAGCAGTTCTTC	CASRGTGRYNEQFF
TRBV2	many	-	14	TRBJ1-2	TGTGCCAGCAAGTTGATACTACTGTGGGGTGGCTACACCTTC	CASKLILLWGGYTF
TRBV12-3/TRBV12-4	few	-	15	TRBJ2-3	TGTGCCAGCACCGAATGGATCCAGGGCCCAGATACGCAGTATTTT	CASTEWIQGPDTQYF
TRBV12-3/TRBV12-4	-	TRBD1	16	TRBJ1-2	TGTGCCAGCAGTTTAGGCCAGACAGGGTTGGGCTATGGCTACACCTTC	CASSLGQTGLGYGYTF
TRBV5-4	many	TRBD1	15	TRBJ1-5	TGTGCCAGCAGCTTGGCTGGACAGGGTAATCAGCCCCAGCATTTT	CASSLAGQGNQPQHF
TRBV9	many	-	13	TRBJ2-3	TGTGCCAGCAGCGTAGGGCAGCCAGATACGCAGTATTTT	CASSVGQPDTQYF
TRBV10-3	few	-	16	TRBJ2-1	TGTGCCATCAGTGAACAACAGGACCCCTCCTACAATGAGCAGTTCTTC	CAISEQQDPSYNEQFF
TRBV15	few	TRBD2	17	TRBJ2-7	TGTGCCACCAGCAGAGATCTTAGCGGGGGAAGCTCCTACGAGCAGTACTTC	CATSRDLSGGSSYEQYF
TRBV2	-	-	16	TRBJ1-2	TGTGCCAGCGGTAACGCCAACGGGGTACCTAACTATGGCTACACCTTC	CASGNANGVPNYGYTF
TRBV7-9	-	-	11	TRBJ2-5	TGTGCCAGCAGCTCCATAGAGACCCAGTACTTC	CASSSIETQYF
TRBV29-1	-	TRBD1	14	TRBJ1-1	TGCAGCGTCAGGACAGGGGGGGGGAGCACTGAAGCTTTCTTT	CSVRTGGGSTEAFF
TRBV5-1	few	TRBD1	15	TRBJ2-7	TGCGCCAGCAGCTTGGATGCCGGACAGGGCTACGAGCAGTACTTC	CASSLDAGQGYEQYF
TRBV6-5	-	TRBD1	14	TRBJ1-1	TGTGCCAGCGGCCGGACAGGAAGTGTCGCGGGAGCTTTCTTT	CASGRTGSVAGAFF
TRBV7-8	-	-	13	TRBJ1-2	TGTGCCAGCAGCTTTTTCCGTAGTGGCGGCTACACCTTC	CASSFFRSGGYTF
TRBV7-6	-	TRBD1	14	TRBJ1-1	TGTGCCAGCAGCCCAACAGGGGGCTTCACTGAAGCTTTCTTT	CASSPTGGFTEAFF
TRBV29-1	many	TRBD1	14	TRBJ1-4	TGCAGCGTTGGACAGGGGAGAGGGGATGAAAAACTGTTTTTT	CSVGQGRGDEKLFF
TRBV6-6	few	-	15	TRBJ1-3	TGTGCCAGCAGTTACCCACAGAGCTCTGGAAACACCATATATTTT	CASSYPQSSGNTIYF
TRBV3-1	-	-	12	TRBJ1-2	TGTGCCAGCAGCTCCCAAGCACGTGGCTACACCTTC	CASSSQARGYTF
TRBV7-3	many	TRBD2	19	TRBJ2-3	TGTGCCAGCAGCTTAACTCCGGGGACTAGCGGGGGCCGCACAGATACGCAGTATTTT	CASSLTPGTSGGRTDTQYF
TRBV24-1	few	TRBD1	16	TRBJ2-3	TGTGCCACCAGTGATCCCCAGGGACAGGGAGCAGATACGCAGTATTTT	CATSDPQGQGADTQYF
TRBV7-2	once	TRBD1	17	TRBJ2-1	TGTGCCAGCAGCCATGCATACCCGAGGGGGCCATACAATGAGCAGTTCTTC	CASSHAYPRGPYNEQFF